What follows is one T cell receptor beta chain and its context. Produced via immunoSEQ multiplex PCR; TCRdb's table is partial and in-frame only. Of approximately 23,000 clones listed, approximately 89% were seen once; the top ten hold approximately 1.1%. This sample was taken from a study of blood T cell dynamics during melanoma immunotherapy. The V gene's germline CDR1 is MDHEN and CDR2 SYDVKM. This CDR3 comprises 11 residues. The V end was cut by 6 bases, the J end by 14 bases, with 14 bases between. The time point denotes: pre-treatment baseline. The gene calls are TRBV28 and TRBJ1-5; the D gene is possibly TRBD1 (5 bases). Sequences were derived from blood, sampled from a patient treated with checkpoint blockade. This TCR was sampled from a human donor with melanoma. CDR3 bases: TGTGCCAGCAGCCTGAGGGACCCGAAGCATTTT. It codes for CASSLRDPKHF.